This T cell receptor beta chain appears in the sequencing data of a study of T cells in Graves' hyperthyroidism and ophthalmopathy. V dropped 0 bases and J dropped 5 bases, with 22 bases sitting between them. Germline V gene lookup returns CDR1 LGHNA and CDR2 YSLEER. The CDR3 extends over 18 amino acids. Amplification of TCR beta CDR3 regions used RNA as the template. In the first-round RT-PCR of the TCR CDR3, the HTBI primer set was used. Each CDR3 protein is one row after TCRdb ran MiXCR on the multiplex PCR reads. The sample carries 530,000 or so distinct CDR3 sequences, just over 45% recorded once.

Source material: peripheral blood or thyroid tissue (not recorded which). The rearrangement links TRBV4-3 to TRBJ1-1, with D unclear. The clonotype comes from a woman aged 18-29 years with Graves' hyperthyroidism. The CDR3 coding sequence is TGCGCCAGCAGCCAAGATCTTAGGGCTTGGGGAGGCGGGACTGAAGCTTTCTTT. As protein: CASSQDLRAWGGGTEAFF.